This TCR beta chain is from a study of cytomegalovirus exposure and HLA in healthy donors. Across the whole study: Early released data comprised tens of millions of unique TCRs from HLA-typed donors.

On this clone: What it recognizes is unknown.

The CDR3 is 13 residues long. V dropped 5 bases and J dropped 7; count of bases not matched to a gene: 10. Germline lookup yields CDR1 SQVTM and CDR2 ANQGSEA. Findings of the study overall: In a later analysis, productive TCRs from donors in an Asian-associated ancestry cluster reportedly carried fewer N-insertions than the cohort mean. Later analysis identified a missense DCLRE1C variant that was linked to TCR beta V- and J-gene trimming.

The PCR was carried out with 60 Vbeta primers and 13 Jbeta primers. Clones were read by immunoSEQ multiplex PCR, and TCRdb kept only the in-frame ones, dropping some. There are 150,000 to 200,000 clones in the sample; about 86% occur only once, and just over 2% lies in the top ten. Sequenced sample: PBMCs. The sequence derives from a woman under 30 in good health and CMV-seropositive. J is TRBJ1-2 and V is TRBV29-1, with TRBD1 matching over 7 bases. The CDR3 DNA follows: TGCAGCGTTCTGACAGGGCCCTCGGGTGGCTACACCTTC. As protein: CSVLTGPSGGYTF.